What follows are 11 T cell receptor beta chains derived from one specimen sequenced in a study of neoadjuvant anti-PD-1 for oral cavity cancer. The protocol was immunoSEQ multiplex PCR, while the TCRdb copy is restricted to in-frame clones and leaves out a portion. This sample has around 34,000 clones, with approximately 90% found just once. Here the sequenced sample was PBMCs, taken before nivolumab (anti-PD-1) treatment. These receptors were obtained from a person aged 35-80 years with oral cavity squamous cell carcinoma.

In its sample, this clone was seen a few times. The genes are TRBV5-1 and TRBJ1-2; 8 bases match TRBD1. This CDR3 comprises 15 residues. The V and J ends lost 0 bases and 6 bases, in that order; junction bases with no gene match: 7. Looked up from germline, CDR1 is SGHRS and CDR2 is YFSETQ. CDR3 residues: CASSLARQGADGYTF. The DNA of the CDR3 is TGCGCCAGCAGCTTGGCCCGGCAGGGGGCCGATGGCTACACCTTC.

Only one count was recorded for this clone. Written as DNA, the CDR3 is TGTGCCAGCAGCTTTAACGGACAGGGAGTGAACACCTTC. Translating gives CASSFNGQGVNTF. V and J are TRBV7-9 and TRBJ1-2, with 8 positions matching TRBD1. Germline V CDR1 and CDR2: SEHNR, FQNEAQ (reference sequence). J gave up 12 bases and V 3 bases, and 9 bases lay outside the gene matches. This CDR3 contains 13 residues.

This clone was seen only once. The rearrangement links TRBV14 to TRBJ2-5; D ambiguous. V was clipped by 0 bases and J by 5 bases, with 4 bases between them. Per the germline V gene, CDR1 is SGHDN and CDR2 is FVKESK. The CDR3 spans 12 residues. CDR3 protein: CASSQDLETQYF. In DNA form, the CDR3 reads TGTGCCAGCAGCCAAGATTTGGAGACCCAGTACTTC.

The V call is TRBV6-6, the J call TRBJ1-5; D uncertain. Germline values: CDR1 MNHNY, CDR2 SVGAGI (reference sequence). V shed 0 bases and J shed 4 bases, with 7 bases lying between them. This CDR3 region has 14 residues. CDR3 sequence reads: CASSYSEENQPQHF. CDR3 DNA sequence: TGTGCCAGCAGTTACTCGGAGGAGAATCAGCCCCAGCATTTT.

This chain links TRBV4-1 with TRBJ1-2, with D possibly TRBD1 on 6 matching bases. V lost 5 bases to trimming and J lost 0 bases, with 10 bases between them. Germline V gene sequence: CDR1 MGHRA, CDR2 YSYEKL. The CDR3 is 14 residues long. The CDR3 sequence: CASSDRPSNYGYTF. The CDR3 region has the DNA TGCGCCAGCAGCGACAGGCCCTCTAACTATGGCTACACCTTC.

This chain joins TRBV2 and TRBJ2-1; D is perhaps TRBD1 or TRBD2 (5 bases each). The CDR3 covers 14 residues. Germline CDR1 and CDR2: SNHLY and FYNNEI. V lost 0 bases, J lost 2 bases, and 5 bases lay in between. CDR3 loop: CASSEAGAYNEQFF. The CDR3 DNA is TGTGCCAGCAGTGAAGCGGGGGCCTACAATGAGCAGTTCTTC.

This clone occurred once. CDR3 DNA sequence: TGTGCCAGCAGCCTCCGTGTGCACCCCTACGAGCAGTACTTC. It encodes CASSLRVHPYEQYF. This chain links TRBV7-8 with TRBJ2-7, with D uncertain. The CDR3 spans 14 residues. V was clipped by 5 bases and J by 2 bases, with 13 bases between them. Per the germline V gene, CDR1 is SGHVS and CDR2 is FQNEAQ.

The DNA for the CDR3 is TGTGCCAGCAAGATCGAGCGGGGCTACTCCGGGGAGCTGTTTTTT. Translated, it gives CASKIERGYSGELFF. This sequence joins TRBV7-9 and TRBJ2-2; 7 bases are shared with TRBD2. The ends lost 7 bases at V and 6 bases at J; junction bases unmatched: 11. In germline, CDR1 is SEHNR, CDR2 FQNEAQ (reference sequence). The CDR3 has 15 amino acids.

The V call is TRBV7-9, the J call TRBJ2-7; D remains ambiguous. The CDR3 sequence is 15 residues long. Looked up from germline, CDR1 is SEHNR and CDR2 is FQNEAQ (reference sequence). V was trimmed by 0 bases and J by 2 bases, leaving 11 bases between them. The chain's CDR3 is CASSLASGWAYEQYF. CDR3 DNA: TGTGCCAGCAGCTTAGCATCCGGGTGGGCCTACGAGCAGTACTTC.

The sample holds one count of this clone. The chain combines TRBV6-5 with TRBJ1-6; TRBD1 aligns across 7 bases. V shed 3 bases, J shed 10 bases, and the junction held 12 bases outside the gene matches. The germline V gene has CDR1 MNHEY and CDR2 SVGAGI. This CDR3 has 16 residues. Here the CDR3 reads CASSYWVRQGGSPLHF. CDR3 in DNA: TGTGCCAGCAGTTATTGGGTTCGACAGGGTGGATCACCCCTCCACTTT.

The chain combines TRBV5-4 with TRBJ1-2; D not certain. This CDR3 has 13 residues. Germline V CDR1 and CDR2: SGHNT, YYREEE (reference sequence). The V and J ends lost 3 bases and 7 bases respectively, with 13 bases between them. Here the CDR3 reads CASSSEDWRGYTF. The CDR3, as DNA: TGTGCCAGCAGCTCAGAAGATTGGCGTGGCTACACCTTC.